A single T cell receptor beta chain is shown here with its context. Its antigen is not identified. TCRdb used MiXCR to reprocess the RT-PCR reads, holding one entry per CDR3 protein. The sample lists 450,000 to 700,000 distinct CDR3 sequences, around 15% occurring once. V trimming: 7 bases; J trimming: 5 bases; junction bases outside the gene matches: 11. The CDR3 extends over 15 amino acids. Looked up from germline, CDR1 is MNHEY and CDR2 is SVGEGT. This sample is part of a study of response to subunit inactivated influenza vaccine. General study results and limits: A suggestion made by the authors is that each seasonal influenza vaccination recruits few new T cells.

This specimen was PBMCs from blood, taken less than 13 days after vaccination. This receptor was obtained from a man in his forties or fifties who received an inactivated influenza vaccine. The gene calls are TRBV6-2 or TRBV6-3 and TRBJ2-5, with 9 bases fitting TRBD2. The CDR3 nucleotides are TGTGCCAGCAACTCACTCGCGCTAGCGGGGGAGACCCAGTACTTC. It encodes CASNSLALAGETQYF.